These 27 T cell receptor beta chains were all obtained from the same sample, sequenced in a study of T cells in Graves' hyperthyroidism and ophthalmopathy. What was amplified from RNA transcripts were TCR beta CDR3 regions. A first-round RT-PCR of the TCR CDR3 used the HTBI primer set. Using its own MiXCR run on the multiplex PCR reads, TCRdb lists one record per CDR3 protein. The top ten hold around a sixth of the sample, which has around 560,000 distinct CDR3 sequences, over 15% seen once. The sequencing sample was made of blood. The source is a woman younger than 35 with Graves' hyperthyroidism.

This clonotype was detected ten times or more. The CDR3 DNA follows: TGTGCCAGCAGCATCATGGACAGGGCTAACTATGGCTACACCTTC. Protein: CASSIMDRANYGYTF. The V call is TRBV12-3 or TRBV12-4, the J call TRBJ1-2; 8 bases fit TRBD1. Germline trimming cut 6 bases from V and 0 bases from J; bases unmatched to any gene: 6. The CDR3 sequence is 15 residues long.

This clonotype was picked up many times. The J gene is TRBJ2-7, the V gene TRBV20-1; tentatively, D is TRBD1 (5 bases). Germline V gene sequence: CDR1 DFQATT, CDR2 SNEGSKA (reference sequence). CDR3 length equals 13 residues. With 4 bases removed from V and 2 bases from J, the gap between germline ends came to 12 bases. The DNA of the CDR3 is TGCAGTGCTACCCAGGGCTTAGCCTACGAGCAGTACTTC. It encodes CSATQGLAYEQYF.

This clonotype was recorded at least ten times. This chain joins TRBV5-1 and TRBJ2-3; D is perhaps TRBD1 (5 bases). Between the trimmed V and J ends, which lost 0 bases and 2 bases, there was a span of 7 bases. The CDR3 runs 14 residues. The germline CDR1 and CDR2 sequences are SGHRS and YFSETQ. The CDR3 region has the DNA TGCGCCAGCAGCTTGGTCAGGGTCACAGATACGCAGTATTTT. Amino acids: CASSLVRVTDTQYF.

This clonotype was counted a few times. This chain uses TRBV5-4 with TRBJ2-3; TRBD2 agrees at 11 bases. CDR1 is SGHNT and CDR2 is YYREEE in the germline V gene (reference sequence). The CDR3 has 18 residues. With V trimmed by 4 bases and J by 0 bases, 10 bases remained unmatched. CDR3 sequence (DNA): TGTGCCAGCAGCCCGGGACTAGCGGCCCTTTTGAGCACAGATACGCAGTATTTT. Protein sequence: CASSPGLAALLSTDTQYF.

This clonotype was found many times. The chain recombines TRBV7-2 with TRBJ2-5; D gene ambiguous. Germline loops: CDR1 SGHTA, CDR2 FQGNSA. Trimming shortened V by 5 bases and J by 0 bases, and 7 bases separated the two germline ends. There are 13 residues in the CDR3. CDR3: CASSLVYQETQYF. The CDR3 bases are TGTGCCAGCAGCCTAGTGTACCAAGAGACCCAGTACTTC.

The chain employs TRBV7-6 and TRBJ1-6, with D possibly matching TRBD1 (5 bases). The CDR3 contains 18 residues. CDR1 is SGHVS, CDR2 FNYEAQ, per germline. V was shortened by 3 bases and J by 3 bases, with 18 bases between the two germline ends. For the CDR3, the DNA is TGTGCCAGCAGCTTCCAATTGGAGATCAGGGTCTATAATTCACCCCTCCACTTT. Its protein product is CASSFQLEIRVYNSPLHF.

The chain joins TRBV7-9 to TRBJ1-2; D not resolved. In germline, CDR1 is SEHNR, CDR2 FQNEAQ (reference sequence). CDR3 size: 16 residues. Between the trimmed V and J ends, which lost 4 bases and 5 bases, there was a span of 20 bases. The CDR3 region is CASSSRQILKRYGYTF. CDR3 DNA: TGTGCCAGCAGCTCCCGACAAATTCTAAAAAGATATGGCTACACCTTC.

This clonotype occurred many times. The rearrangement links TRBV20-1 to TRBJ1-1, with D unresolved. V was pared by 2 bases and J by 5 bases, with 3 bases between. This CDR3 region has 10 residues. CDR1 and CDR2 from the germline V gene are DFQATT and SNEGSKA (reference sequence). This CDR3 is CSARRTEAFF. The CDR3 nucleotides read TGCAGTGCTAGAAGAACTGAAGCTTTCTTT.

In this sample, this clonotype turned up many times. This sequence joins TRBV9 and TRBJ2-3; maybe TRBD1 (5 bases). Trimming shortened V by 0 bases and J by 3 bases, and 8 bases separated the two germline ends. CDR1 is SGDLS, CDR2 YYNGEE, per germline. The CDR3 contains 14 residues. The CDR3 DNA sequence: TGTGCCAGCAGCGTAGGCAGGGCAACAGATACGCAGTATTTT. Residues: CASSVGRATDTQYF.

This clonotype was observed many times. One end of the junction varies from germline; a read error may be responsible. V gene TRBV12-3 or TRBV12-4 combines with J gene TRBJ2-1, with 11 bases aligning to TRBD2. The CDR3 totals 14 residues. DNA of the CDR3: TGTGCCAGCAGGTTAGCGGGAGGGTACAATGAGCAGTTCTTC. This sequence encodes CASRLAGGYNEQFF.

The V call is TRBV30, the J call TRBJ1-1; 7 bases are shared with TRBD1. CDR1 is GTSNPN, CDR2 SVGIG, per germline (reference sequence). The length of the CDR3 is 11 residues. Unmatched junction bases numbered 4, after V lost 4 bases and J lost 8 bases. Here the CDR3 reads CAWKQTGEAFF. CDR3 coding DNA: TGTGCCTGGAAACAGACAGGGGAAGCTTTCTTT.

The chain couples TRBV7-9 to TRBJ2-1; 9 bases map to TRBD2. Germline CDR1 is SEHNR and CDR2 is FQNEAQ (reference sequence). This CDR3 spans 15 amino acids. Trimming removed 5 bases from V and 5 bases from J; junction bases left unmatched: 7. The CDR3: CASSLLAGFDNEQFF. In DNA, the CDR3 is TGTGCCAGCAGCCTTCTAGCGGGATTCGACAATGAGCAGTTCTTC.

This clonotype was detected only a few times. V usage is TRBV6-4 and J usage is TRBJ2-2; D is uncertain. Trimming removed 2 bases from V and 0 bases from J, with 4 bases in between. Germline values: CDR1 MRHNA, CDR2 SNTAGT. The CDR3 length is 14 residues. DNA for the CDR3: TGTGCCAGCAGTGACACAACGAACACCGGGGAGCTGTTTTTT. Amino acids: CASSDTTNTGELFF.

V usage is TRBV14 and J usage is TRBJ1-1, with a tentative D call TRBD1 (5 bases). Germline V gene lookup returns CDR1 SGHDN and CDR2 FVKESK. The CDR3 is made up of 15 amino acids. V gave up 0 bases and J gave up 5 bases, with 13 bases separating them. The CDR3 DNA follows: TGTGCCAGCAGCCAAGATGTGCCAGGGCTTACTGAAGCTTTCTTT. Translation: CASSQDVPGLTEAFF.

This clonotype was seen a few times. The chain couples TRBV5-1 to TRBJ1-2, with D uncertain. Germline lookup yields CDR1 SGHRS and CDR2 YFSETQ. There are 14 residues in the CDR3. V gave up 6 bases and J gave up 4 bases, with 16 bases separating them. For the CDR3, the DNA is TGCGCCAGCAATATGGGGTCCCTAGGCTATGGCTACACCTTC. Its translation is CASNMGSLGYGYTF.

The table lists this clonotype with a few counts. The chain carries TRBV5-1 and TRBJ2-5; weak D call: TRBD1 (6 bases). Between the trimmed V and J ends, which lost 2 bases and 3 bases, there was a span of 14 bases. The CDR3 is made up of 15 amino acids. Looked up from germline, CDR1 is SGHRS and CDR2 is YFSETQ. CDR3 region: CASSLQGTNEETQYF. The CDR3 bases are TGCGCCAGCAGCTTACAGGGCACGAATGAAGAGACCCAGTACTTC. Full variable domain (missing parts from reference TRBV5-1 and TRBJ2-5): KAGVTQTPRYLIKTRGQQVTLSCSPISGHRSVSWYQQTPGQGLQFLFEYFSETQRNKGNFPGRFSGRQFSNSRSEMNVSTLELGDSALYLCASSLQGTNEETQYFGPGTRLLVL.

This sequence joins TRBV12-3 or TRBV12-4 and TRBJ2-1; 8 bases map to TRBD2. The CDR3 length is 14 residues. After removal of 7 bases from V and 4 bases from J, the junction contained 6 bases not matched to a gene. CDR3 nucleotide sequence: TGTGCCAGCATTACTAGCGGTTTGTACAATGAGCAGTTCTTC. The encoded protein is CASITSGLYNEQFF.

This clonotype was detected ten times or more. The chain carries TRBV27 and TRBJ2-3, with D perhaps given as TRBD1 or TRBD2 (5 bases each). The CDR3 contains 13 residues. With 4 bases removed from V and 4 bases from J, the gap between germline ends came to 9 bases. Germline-derived CDR1 and CDR2 are MNHEY and SMNVEV (reference sequence). DNA of the CDR3: TGTGCCAGCAGTTCCTCGGGGCCAGATACGCAGTATTTT. It is translated as CASSSSGPDTQYF.

There are many counts of this clonotype. J is TRBJ1-3 and V is TRBV5-1; D is ambiguous. The V and J ends lost 0 bases and 0 bases respectively, with 7 bases between them. Germline CDR1 SGHRS, CDR2 YFSETQ. CDR3 length: 15 residues. The CDR3 DNA reads as TGCGCCAGCAGCTTGGACCCGAACTCTGGAAACACCATATATTTT. Its protein product is CASSLDPNSGNTIYF.

This clonotype was counted only a few times. This chain joins TRBV5-5 and TRBJ1-2, with D tentatively TRBD1 (6 bases). CDR1 and CDR2 from the germline V gene are SGHKS and YYEKEE (reference sequence). CDR3 size: 15 residues. The V end lost 4 bases, the J end lost 6 bases, and 19 bases lay between the germline ends. The CDR3 is CASSQPGQGANGYTF. Here the CDR3 DNA reads TGTGCCAGCAGCCAACCGGGACAAGGGGCCAATGGCTACACCTTC. Drawing the rest from reference TRBV5-5 and TRBJ1-2, the complete variable domain is DAGVTQSPTHLIKTRGQQVTLRCSPISGHKSVSWYQQVLGQGPQFIFQYYEKEERGRGNFPDRFSARQFPNYSSELNVNALLLGDSALYLCASSQPGQGANGYTFGSGTRLTVV.

Note on this clonotype: A read error may be the cause here, since a much bigger clone is one base away. This chain uses TRBV13 with TRBJ2-7; D is ambiguous. In germline, CDR1 is PRHDT, CDR2 FYEKMQ (reference sequence). The CDR3 spans 16 residues. The CDR3 loop is CASSLGRESRAYELYF. The CDR3 region has the DNA TGTGCCAGCAGCTTAGGCCGAGAAAGTAGGGCCTACGAGCTGTACTTC.

This clonotype was counted many times. The chain carries TRBV6-1 and TRBJ2-2, with 12 bases lining up with TRBD1. The CDR3 has 14 residues. V lost 8 bases and J lost 8; bases outside the gene matches: 6. Germline V lookup: CDR1 MNHNS, CDR2 SASEGT. In DNA form, the CDR3 reads TGTGCCAGCGGGGGACAGGGGGCGTCTGGGGAGCTGTTTTTT. It yields the protein CASGGQGASGELFF.

The chain employs TRBV20-1 and TRBJ1-2; D is undetermined. CDR1 and CDR2 from the germline V gene are DFQATT and SNEGSKA (reference sequence). This CDR3 is built from 13 residues. CDR3 in amino acids: CAPPGFRAYGYTF. DNA of the CDR3: TGCGCCCCGCCAGGATTCCGCGCCTATGGCTACACCTTC.

V and J are TRBV20-1 and TRBJ1-4, with D possibly matching TRBD1 (5 bases). This CDR3 is 14 amino acids long. Germline V gene sequence: CDR1 DFQATT, CDR2 SNEGSKA (reference sequence). V was cut by 3 bases and J by 7 bases, with 15 bases left in between. The CDR3: CSASLRAQGEKLFF. CDR3 nucleotide sequence: TGCAGTGCTAGTTTACGGGCGCAGGGTGAAAAACTGTTTTTT.

On this clonotype itself: Being one base from a much bigger clone, this may be a read error. The chain links TRBV7-2 to TRBJ1-1; D unclear. Germline CDR1 SGHTA, CDR2 FQGNSA. CDR3 length: 14 residues. CDR3 sequence reads: CASSLAVRPLGACF. DNA of the CDR3: TGTGCCAGCAGCTTAGCGGTAAGGCCACTTGGAGCTTGCTTT.

This clonotype was observed at least ten times. The rearrangement uses TRBV7-8 and TRBJ2-7; D ambiguous. There are 11 residues in the CDR3. Trimming left V 5 bases short and J 6 bases short, with 8 bases between. Per germline, CDR1 SGHVS and CDR2 FQNEAQ. The CDR3 nucleotides are TGTGCCAGCAGCGAAGGGTTCGAGCAGTACTTC. Amino acid sequence: CASSEGFEQYF.

This clonotype was recorded at least ten times. This sequence joins TRBV5-1 and TRBJ2-5; TRBD1 agrees at 7 bases. Germline V gene lookup returns CDR1 SGHRS and CDR2 YFSETQ. Trimming at V came to 4 bases and at J to 5 bases, leaving 8 bases not matched to a gene. CDR3 length: 14 residues. CDR3 region: CASSPGQTWETQYF. CDR3 in DNA: TGCGCCAGCAGCCCGGGACAGACGTGGGAGACCCAGTACTTC.